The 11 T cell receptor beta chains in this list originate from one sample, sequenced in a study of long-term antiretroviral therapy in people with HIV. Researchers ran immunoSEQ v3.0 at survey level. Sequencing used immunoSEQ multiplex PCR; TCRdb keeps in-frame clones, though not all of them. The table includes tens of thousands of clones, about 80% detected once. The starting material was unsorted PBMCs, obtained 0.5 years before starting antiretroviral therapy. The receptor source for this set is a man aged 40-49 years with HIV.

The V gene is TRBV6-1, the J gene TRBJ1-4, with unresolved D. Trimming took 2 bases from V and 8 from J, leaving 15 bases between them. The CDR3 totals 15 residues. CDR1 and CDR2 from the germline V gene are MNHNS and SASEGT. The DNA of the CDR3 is TGTGCCAGCAGTGAATGGGGAGGGTCGCACGAAAAACTGTTTTTT. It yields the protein CASSEWGGSHEKLFF.

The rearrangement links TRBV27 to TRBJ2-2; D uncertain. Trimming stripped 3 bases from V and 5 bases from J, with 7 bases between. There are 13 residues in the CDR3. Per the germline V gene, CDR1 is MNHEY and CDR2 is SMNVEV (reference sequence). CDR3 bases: TGTGCCAGCAGTTTGGCCGGGACCGGGGAGCTGTTTTTT. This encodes CASSLAGTGELFF.

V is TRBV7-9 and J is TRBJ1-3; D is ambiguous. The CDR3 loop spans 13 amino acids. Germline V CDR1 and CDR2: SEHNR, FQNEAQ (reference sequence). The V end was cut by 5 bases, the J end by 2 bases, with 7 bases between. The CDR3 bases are TGTGCCAGCAGCAGGAAGACTGGAAACACCATATATTTT. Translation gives CASSRKTGNTIYF. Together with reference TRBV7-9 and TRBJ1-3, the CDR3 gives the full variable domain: DTGVSQNPRHKITKRGQNVTFRCDPISEHNRLYWYRQTLGQGPEFLTYFQNEAQLEKSRLLSDRFSAERPKGSFSTLEIQRTEQGDSAMYLCASSRKTGNTIYFGEGSWLTVV.

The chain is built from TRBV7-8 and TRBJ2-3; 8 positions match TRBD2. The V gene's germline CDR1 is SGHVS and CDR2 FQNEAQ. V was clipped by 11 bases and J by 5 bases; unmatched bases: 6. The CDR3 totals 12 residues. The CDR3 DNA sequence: TGTGCCGGTGCGGGGGGAGGAGATACGCAGTATTTT. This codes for CAGAGGGDTQYF.

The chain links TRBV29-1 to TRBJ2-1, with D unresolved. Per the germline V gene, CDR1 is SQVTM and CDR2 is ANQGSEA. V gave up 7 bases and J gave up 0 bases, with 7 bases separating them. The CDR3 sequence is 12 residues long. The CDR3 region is CSAASSYNEQFF. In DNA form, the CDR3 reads TGCAGCGCCGCGAGCTCCTACAATGAGCAGTTCTTC.

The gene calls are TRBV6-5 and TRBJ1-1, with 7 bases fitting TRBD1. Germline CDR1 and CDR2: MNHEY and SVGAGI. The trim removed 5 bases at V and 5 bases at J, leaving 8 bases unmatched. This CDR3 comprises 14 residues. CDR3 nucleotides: TGTGCCAGCAGTCCGAGGGTGACAGGGACTGAAGCTTTCTTT. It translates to CASSPRVTGTEAFF.

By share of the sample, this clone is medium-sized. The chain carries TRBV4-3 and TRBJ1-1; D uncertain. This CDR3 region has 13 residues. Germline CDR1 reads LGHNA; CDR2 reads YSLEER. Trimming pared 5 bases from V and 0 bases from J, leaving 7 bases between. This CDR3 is CASSGTVNTEAFF. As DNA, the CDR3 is TGCGCCAGCAGCGGCACCGTGAACACTGAAGCTTTCTTT.

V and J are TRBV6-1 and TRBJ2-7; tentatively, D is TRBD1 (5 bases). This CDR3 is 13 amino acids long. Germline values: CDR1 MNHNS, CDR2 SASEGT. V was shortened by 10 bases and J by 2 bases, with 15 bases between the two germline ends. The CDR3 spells CAILGRETYEQYF. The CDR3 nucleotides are TGTGCCATCCTTGGCAGGGAAACCTACGAGCAGTACTTC.

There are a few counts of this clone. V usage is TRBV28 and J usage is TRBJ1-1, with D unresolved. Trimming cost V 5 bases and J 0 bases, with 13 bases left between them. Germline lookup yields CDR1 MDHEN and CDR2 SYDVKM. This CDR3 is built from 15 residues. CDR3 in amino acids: CASSLGGVMNTEAFF. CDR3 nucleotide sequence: TGTGCCAGCAGTCTTGGCGGGGTCATGAACACTGAAGCTTTCTTT. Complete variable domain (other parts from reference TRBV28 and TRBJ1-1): DVKVTQSSRYLVKRTGEKVFLECVQDMDHENMFWYRQDPGLGLRLIYFSYDVKMKEKGDIPEGYSVSREKKERFSLILESASTNQTSMYLCASSLGGVMNTEAFFGQGTRLTVV.

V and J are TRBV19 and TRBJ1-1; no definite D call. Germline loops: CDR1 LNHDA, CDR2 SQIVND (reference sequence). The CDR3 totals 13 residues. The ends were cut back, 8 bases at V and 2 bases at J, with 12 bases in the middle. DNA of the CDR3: TGTGCCAGTCGGTATACGGGAAACACTGAAGCTTTCTTT. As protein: CASRYTGNTEAFF.

The CDR3 sequence is CASSLQRFGQGITGELFF. The CDR3 bases are TGTGCCAGCAGTTTACAGAGGTTTGGGCAGGGCATAACCGGGGAGCTGTTTTTT. The chain couples TRBV27 to TRBJ2-2; TRBD1 is a possible D gene (5 bases). The CDR3 consists of 18 residues. CDR1 MNHEY and CDR2 SMNVEV come from the germline V gene (reference sequence). Trimming stripped 2 bases from V and 5 bases from J, with 21 bases between.